Presented here are 27 T cell receptor beta chains from one specimen sequenced in a study of OX40 agonist ivuxolimab in advanced cancers. Using immunoSEQ multiplex PCR, the repertoire was profiled, and TCRdb retains in-frame clones only, with some absent. The table lists fewer than 25,000 clones, 85% to 90% of them singletons. The sample was CD4+ or CD8+ T cells sorted from blood, taken in a trial of the OX40 agonist ivuxolimab. The receptors originated from an adult with an advanced solid tumor such as melanoma, head and neck, liver or kidney cancer.

CDR3 DNA sequence: TGTGCCAGCAGTTACCAGGACACCGGGGAGCTGTTTTTT. Residues: CASSYQDTGELFF. J is TRBJ2-2 and V is TRBV6-6, with D uncertain. CDR3 length: 13 residues. Per the germline V gene, CDR1 is MNHNY and CDR2 is SVGAGI (reference sequence). V lost 2 bases to trimming and J lost 3 bases, with 4 bases between them.

This clone has only one observation. The chain has TRBV5-1 and TRBJ1-6; 7 bases are a match to TRBD1. Trimming cost V 4 bases and J 8 bases; bases outside gene matches: 6. Germline assignment: CDR1 SGHRS and CDR2 YFSETQ. This CDR3 comprises 14 residues. CDR3 bases: TGCGCCAGCAGCAGGGGGCAAATTGATTCACCCCTCCACTTT. Encoded protein: CASSRGQIDSPLHF.

The chain uses TRBV7-6 and TRBJ2-7; 11 nucleotides line up with TRBD2. This CDR3 contains 20 residues. V was clipped by 5 bases and J by 0 bases; unmatched bases: 18. In germline, CDR1 is SGHVS, CDR2 FNYEAQ. The CDR3 DNA sequence: TGTGCCAGCAGCCTAAAGACCCCCGGGACTAGCGGTCCGAGCTCCTACGAGCAGTACTTC. Translation gives CASSLKTPGTSGPSSYEQYF. Together with reference TRBV7-6 and TRBJ2-7, the CDR3 gives the full variable domain: GAGVSQSPRYKVTKRGQDVALRCDPISGHVSLYWYRQALGQGPEFLTYFNYEAQQDKSGLPNDRFSAERPEGSISTLTIQRTEQRDSAMYRCASSLKTPGTSGPSSYEQYFGPGTRLTVT.

This clone was seen only once. The V call is TRBV19, the J call TRBJ1-2, with D perhaps TRBD1 (6 bases). This CDR3 contains 14 residues. The V gene lost 6 bases and the J gene lost 4 bases, with 15 bases spanning the gap. Germline V CDR1 and CDR2: LNHDA, SQIVND (reference sequence). CDR3 DNA sequence: TGTGCCAGTAGCAAGGTCGGACAGATCTATGGCTACACCTTC. This encodes CASSKVGQIYGYTF.

This clone appeared a single time. This chain joins TRBV9 and TRBJ2-5, with D possibly being TRBD2 (7 bases). Germline CDR1 SGDLS, CDR2 YYNGEE. The CDR3 runs to 14 residues. Trimming pared 1 base from V and 2 bases from J, leaving 9 bases between. CDR3 amino acids: CASSVRGGQETQYF. CDR3 nucleotides: TGTGCCAGCAGCGTAAGGGGGGGTCAAGAGACCCAGTACTTC.

The V gene is TRBV5-4, the J gene TRBJ1-4; D may be TRBD1 (6 bases). The CDR3 covers 17 residues. V dropped 4 bases and J dropped 3 bases, with 19 bases sitting between them. Germline-derived CDR1 and CDR2 are SGHNT and YYREEE (reference sequence). The CDR3 DNA reads TGTGCCAGCAGCCCTGGGCAGGGGTCAGGGTCTAATGAAAAACTGTTTTTT. Protein product: CASSPGQGSGSNEKLFF.

The chain is built from TRBV6-5 and TRBJ2-3, with unresolved D. Germline V gene data show CDR1 as MNHEY and CDR2 as SVGAGI. The CDR3 is 14 residues long. The V end lost 3 bases, the J end lost 2 bases, and 9 bases lay between the germline ends. The chain's CDR3 is CASSYNHFTDTQYF. The CDR3 DNA is TGTGCCAGCAGTTATAACCATTTCACAGATACGCAGTATTTT.

This clone came up once. V gene TRBV10-3 combines with J gene TRBJ2-3; 11 bases match TRBD2. The CDR3 is made up of 14 amino acids. The V and J ends lost 7 bases and 5 bases, in that order; junction bases with no gene match: 5. CDR1 is ENHRY, CDR2 SYGVKD, per germline. CDR3 protein: CAITSGRSGDTQYF. In nucleotides, the CDR3 is TGTGCCATCACTAGCGGGAGGTCCGGAGATACGCAGTATTTT.

The CDR3 here is CASSLGRGSLEQYF. The CDR3 DNA is TGTGCCAGCAGCTTGGGCAGGGGGAGCCTTGAGCAGTACTTC. The chain combines TRBV11-2 with TRBJ2-7; 7 positions agree with TRBD1. Looked up from germline, CDR1 is SGHAT and CDR2 is FQNNGV. The CDR3 has 14 residues. The V segment lost 3 bases and the J segment 7 bases; nucleotides outside the gene matches: 9.

The chain carries TRBV2 and TRBJ1-2, with 8 bases matching TRBD1. Unmatched junction bases numbered 10, after V lost 7 bases and J lost 6 bases. Germline values: CDR1 SNHLY, CDR2 FYNNEI. The CDR3 covers 14 residues. Here the CDR3 DNA reads TGTGCCAGCACCCTAGGGGCGACAGGGGATGGCTACACCTTC. This codes for CASTLGATGDGYTF.

V gene TRBV2 combines with J gene TRBJ2-6; D gene unclear. V lost 6 bases and J 1 base, leaving 7 bases between the germline ends. Germline V CDR1 and CDR2: SNHLY, FYNNEI. CDR3 length equals 14 residues. For the CDR3, the DNA is TGTGCCAGCAGCCGCTTATCTGGGGCCAACGTCCTGACTTTC. Protein sequence: CASSRLSGANVLTF.

This clone was observed once. The chain has TRBV9 and TRBJ2-6; 8 positions agree with TRBD1. With V trimmed by 2 bases and J by 3 bases, 10 bases remained unmatched. This CDR3 is built from 18 residues. Germline V gives CDR1 SGDLS, CDR2 YYNGEE. CDR3 DNA: TGTGCCAGCAGCGTCCCCGGACAGGGTATGGATGGGGCCAACGTCCTGACTTTC. Its protein product is CASSVPGQGMDGANVLTF.

This chain joins TRBV6-1 and TRBJ2-3, with D possibly being TRBD2 (5 bases). V was trimmed by 4 bases and J by 2 bases, leaving 16 bases between them. Per germline, CDR1 MNHNS and CDR2 SASEGT. The CDR3 contains 16 residues. CDR3 DNA: TGTGCCAGCAGTGTAGGTTTCGGGGTCCACACAGATACGCAGTATTTT. Translation gives CASSVGFGVHTDTQYF.

This clone was seen only once. The chain employs TRBV9 and TRBJ2-3, with no clear D. In germline, CDR1 is SGDLS, CDR2 YYNGEE. The CDR3 loop spans 15 amino acids. V shed 3 bases and J shed 0 bases, with 11 bases lying between them. The CDR3 loop is CASSASTTSTDTQYF. The CDR3, as DNA: TGTGCCAGCAGCGCCAGCACAACTAGCACAGATACGCAGTATTTT. Full variable domain (remainder filled in from reference TRBV9 and TRBJ2-3): DSGVTQTPKHLITATGQRVTLRCSPRSGDLSVYWYQQSLDQGLQFLIQYYNGEERAKGNILERFSAQQFPDLHSELNLSSLELGDSALYFCASSASTTSTDTQYFGPGTRLTVL.

This chain joins TRBV4-1 and TRBJ2-1, with D possibly TRBD1 on 5 matching bases. V gave up 0 bases and J gave up 8 bases, with 11 bases separating them. The germline CDR1 and CDR2 sequences are MGHRA and YSYEKL. This CDR3 is built from 14 residues. This CDR3 reads CASSQEGHFDEQFF. The CDR3 bases are TGCGCCAGCAGCCAAGAGGGGCATTTCGATGAGCAGTTCTTC.

This sequence joins TRBV12-5 and TRBJ2-3; TRBD2 matches 13 bases. The CDR3 extends over 20 amino acids. Germline V gene sequence: CDR1 LGHNT, CDR2 FRNRAP. V shed 1 base, J shed 6 bases, and the junction held 16 bases outside the gene matches. The CDR3: CASGLAGQGRTSGSGDTQYF. CDR3 nucleotides: TGTGCTAGTGGTTTGGCGGGACAGGGAAGGACTAGCGGGAGTGGGGATACGCAGTATTTT. Based on the CDR3 plus reference TRBV12-5 and TRBJ2-3, the full variable domain is DARVTQTPRHKVTEMGQEVTMRCQPILGHNTVFWYRQTMMQGLELLAYFRNRAPLDDSGMPKDRFSAEMPDATLATLKIQPSEPRDSAVYFCASGLAGQGRTSGSGDTQYFGPGTRLTVL.

This chain connects TRBV5-8 to TRBJ2-2, with D perhaps matching TRBD1 (5 bases). Between the trimmed V and J ends, which lost 6 bases and 3 bases, there was a span of 15 bases. This CDR3 contains 15 residues. CDR1 and CDR2 from the germline V gene are SGHTS and YDEGEE. CDR3 loop: CASNLNNRHTGELFF. The CDR3 DNA reads as TGTGCCAGCAACCTCAATAACAGGCACACCGGGGAGCTGTTTTTT.

CDR3 residues: CASSQESGGTNEKLFF. CDR3 nucleotide sequence: TGCGCCAGCAGCCAAGAGTCGGGGGGGACTAATGAAAAACTGTTTTTT. This sequence joins TRBV4-1 and TRBJ1-4, with D possibly being TRBD1 (5 bases). The CDR3 runs 16 residues. The V end lost 0 bases, the J end lost 2 bases, and 10 bases lay between the germline ends. Germline V gene lookup returns CDR1 MGHRA and CDR2 YSYEKL.

The chain links TRBV19 to TRBJ1-2, with TRBD1 matching 7 bases. This CDR3 is built from 12 residues. Germline trimming cut 7 bases from V and 6 bases from J; bases unmatched to any gene: 5. Germline CDR1 and CDR2: LNHDA and SQIVND (reference sequence). As DNA, the CDR3 is TGTGCCAGTATGGGAGACAGGGATGGCTACACCTTC. Amino acid sequence: CASMGDRDGYTF.

Only a few counts were recorded for this clone. The V call is TRBV7-2, the J call TRBJ2-2; 14 positions agree with TRBD2. J lost 5 bases, V lost 5 bases, and 4 bases had no gene match. This CDR3 is 16 amino acids long. Germline V gene data show CDR1 as SGHTA and CDR2 as FQGNSA. CDR3 DNA sequence: TGTGCCAGCAGCGGGACTAGCGGGAGAAATACCGGGGAGCTGTTTTTT. Translation: CASSGTSGRNTGELFF.

This chain uses TRBV12-5 with TRBJ1-1; TRBD1 aligns across 7 bases. V shed 2 bases and J 4 bases; nucleotides not matched to a gene: 4. In germline, CDR1 is LGHNT, CDR2 FRNRAP. The CDR3 contains 14 residues. The DNA of the CDR3 is TGTGCTAGTGGTTTGATGACAGGGATCACTGAAGCTTTCTTT. Residues: CASGLMTGITEAFF.

The chain links TRBV6-1 to TRBJ2-5, with D possibly matching TRBD1 (6 bases). The J call may be faulty, since TRBJ2-7 better matches the DNA end. Germline V gene lookup returns CDR1 MNHNS and CDR2 SASEGT. The CDR3 is 15 residues long. The CDR3 bases are TGTGCCAGCAGTGTCATACGGGACACTTCCTACGAGCAGTACTTC. Amino acid sequence: CASSVIRDTSYEQYF.

As to this clone: The junction departs from the called germline gene at one end, perhaps through a read error. Other DNA sequences in this specimen translate into the identical CDR3. V is TRBV4-3 and J is TRBJ2-1; D is ambiguous. The CDR3 is 15 amino acids. From germline, CDR1 is LGHNA and CDR2 YSLEER. The DNA for the CDR3 is TGCGCTAGCAGCCAAGATGGGTCCAGCTACAATGAGCAGTTCTTC. As protein: CASSQDGSSYNEQFF.

The CDR3 DNA follows: TGTGCCAGCTCGGGCCCCGGGGTAGGGACAGATACGCAGTATTTT. Translation gives CASSGPGVGTDTQYF. This sequence joins TRBV2 and TRBJ2-3; D may be TRBD2 (5 bases). V lost 8 bases and J lost 3, with 18 bases in between. CDR1 is SNHLY and CDR2 is FYNNEI in the germline V gene. The CDR3 is made up of 15 amino acids.

V and J are TRBV27 and TRBJ2-3, with 14 bases identical to TRBD2. J lost 4 bases, V lost 4 bases, and 7 bases had no gene match. This CDR3 is 17 amino acids long. The germline V gene has CDR1 MNHEY and CDR2 SMNVEV (reference sequence). The chain's CDR3 is CASSSHGTSGRPDTQYF. Here the CDR3 DNA reads TGTGCCAGCAGTTCACACGGGACTAGCGGGAGACCAGATACGCAGTATTTT.

The chain recombines TRBV10-3 with TRBJ2-7; D gene ambiguous. V was cut by 2 bases and J by 4 bases, with 15 bases left in between. This CDR3 spans 15 amino acids. Germline lookup yields CDR1 ENHRY and CDR2 SYGVKD. The CDR3 is CAISEAQRGKYEQYF. CDR3 DNA sequence: TGTGCCATCAGTGAGGCACAGAGAGGCAAATACGAGCAGTACTTC.

The chain has TRBV28 and TRBJ2-1; 15 bases align to TRBD2. Trimming removed 6 bases from V and 10 bases from J; junction bases left unmatched: 25. The CDR3 runs to 21 residues. CDR1 and CDR2 (germline): MDHEN, SYDVKM. Here the CDR3 DNA reads TGTGCCAGCAGACCCCCTACCTCCAGATCGGGACTAGCGGGGGGTTGGGGGGAGCAGTTCTTC. Amino acid sequence: CASRPPTSRSGLAGGWGEQFF.